The next 31 T cell receptor beta chains were all read from a single sample in a study of blood T cell repertoires in COVID-19. Measured with immunoSEQ multiplex PCR; TCRdb has only the in-frame clones, and not every one. The data show some 110,000 clones, about 90% seen once. The sample was peripheral blood. The receptors stem from a human donor in a cohort sampled during active COVID-19.

The chain carries TRBV11-2 and TRBJ1-4; D gene ambiguous. From germline, CDR1 is SGHAT and CDR2 FQNNGV. V was cut by 3 bases and J by 4 bases, with 9 bases left in between. The length of the CDR3 is 14 residues. This chain's CDR3 is CASSFAGGNEKLFF. CDR3 DNA: TGTGCCAGCAGCTTCGCGGGAGGTAATGAAAAACTGTTTTTT. Full variable domain (missing parts from reference TRBV11-2 and TRBJ1-4): EAGVAQSPRYKIIEKRQSVAFWCNPISGHATLYWYQQILGQGPKLLIQFQNNGVVDDSQLPKDRFSAERLKGVDSTLKIQPAKLEDSAVYLCASSFAGGNEKLFFGSGTQLSVL.

This clone was observed a single time. The rearrangement links TRBV2 to TRBJ1-2; 7 bases align to TRBD1. The CDR3 consists of 14 residues. Losses at the gene ends were 7 bases for V and 2 bases for J; bases not matched to a gene: 7. From germline, CDR1 is SNHLY and CDR2 FYNNEI. CDR3 region: CASNPGTVNYGYTF. The CDR3 region has the DNA TGTGCCAGCAATCCTGGGACAGTCAACTATGGCTACACCTTC.

This chain connects TRBV19 to TRBJ1-2, with 10 bases lining up with TRBD1. The ends lost 6 bases at V and 7 bases at J; junction bases unmatched: 5. CDR3 length: 13 residues. Per the germline V gene, CDR1 is LNHDA and CDR2 is SQIVND (reference sequence). The CDR3 loop reads CASSRTGGGGYTF. CDR3 coding DNA: TGTGCCAGTAGCCGGACAGGGGGGGGTGGCTACACCTTC.

J is TRBJ2-3 and V is TRBV5-1, with 7 nucleotides matching TRBD1. There are 15 residues in the CDR3. CDR1 is SGHRS, CDR2 YFSETQ, per germline. The V segment lost 4 bases and the J segment 2 bases; nucleotides outside the gene matches: 7. The DNA of the CDR3 is TGCGCCAGCAGCCCGGGACAGCCGTACACAGATACGCAGTATTTT. Translated: CASSPGQPYTDTQYF.

This clone occurred a few times. The rearrangement uses TRBV2 and TRBJ1-5; 7 positions match TRBD1. With V trimmed by 9 bases and J by 8 bases, 13 bases remained unmatched. Germline loops: CDR1 SNHLY, CDR2 FYNNEI. The CDR3 is 14 residues long. The CDR3 DNA sequence: TGTGCCAGTAACCGACAGGGCGATGTAGAGCCCCAGCATTTT. It codes for CASNRQGDVEPQHF.

The chain carries TRBV4-1 and TRBJ2-7; 12 bases line up with TRBD1. The CDR3 is 15 residues long. Germline CDR1 MGHRA, CDR2 YSYEKL. V shed 3 bases, J shed 4 bases, and the junction held 4 bases outside the gene matches. This chain's CDR3 is CASSQGQGAPYEQYF. Here the CDR3 DNA reads TGCGCCAGCAGCCAGGGACAGGGGGCGCCGTACGAGCAGTACTTC.

The chain has TRBV18 and TRBJ2-7; 10 positions agree with TRBD2. V trimming: 2 bases; J trimming: 5 bases; junction bases outside the gene matches: 3. Looked up from germline, CDR1 is KGHSH and CDR2 is LQKENI. This CDR3 has 14 residues. The CDR3 loop reads CASSPSGGADEQYF. The CDR3 DNA sequence: TGTGCCAGCTCACCAAGCGGGGGGGCGGACGAGCAGTACTTC.

V is TRBV19 and J is TRBJ2-2, with TRBD1 matching 10 bases. With V trimmed by 4 bases and J by 2 bases, 7 bases remained unmatched. CDR3 length: 17 amino acids. The V gene's germline CDR1 is LNHDA and CDR2 SQIVND (reference sequence). CDR3 in amino acids: CASSTWTGGLNTGELFF. DNA for the CDR3: TGTGCCAGTAGTACCTGGACAGGGGGACTAAACACCGGGGAGCTGTTTTTT.

V usage is TRBV14 and J usage is TRBJ2-3; 7 bases map to TRBD2. V was clipped by 1 base and J by 4 bases; unmatched bases: 2. There are 14 residues in the CDR3. The germline V gene has CDR1 SGHDN and CDR2 FVKESK. In nucleotides, the CDR3 is TGTGCCAGCAGCCAAGGCCTAGCGGCAGATACGCAGTATTTT. Protein sequence: CASSQGLAADTQYF.

The gene calls are TRBV10-3 and TRBJ2-3; 10 positions agree with TRBD2. The V gene end was trimmed by 0 bases and the J gene end by 2 bases; junction bases not matched to a gene: 5. There are 17 residues in the CDR3. Germline V gene lookup returns CDR1 ENHRY and CDR2 SYGVKD. In DNA, the CDR3 is TGTGCCATCAGTGAGTCGGCTAGCGGGGGCCCCACAGATACGCAGTATTTT. Translating gives CAISESASGGPTDTQYF.

The chain couples TRBV11-1 to TRBJ2-1, with 8 nucleotides matching TRBD1. V dropped 7 bases and J dropped 4; count of bases not matched to a gene: 6. This CDR3 is 14 amino acids long. CDR1 is SGHAT, CDR2 FQDESV, per germline (reference sequence). The CDR3, as DNA: TGTGCCAGCACTCCGGGACAGGAATACAATGAGCAGTTCTTC. This codes for CASTPGQEYNEQFF.

Worth noting for this clone: Relative to the germline gene, one junction end is altered; a read error may explain this. The V gene is TRBV11-3, the J gene TRBJ1-1; D might be TRBD1 (6 bases). CDR1 and CDR2 (germline): SGHNT, YENEEA. CDR3 length: 12 residues. CDR3 nucleotides: TGTGCCAGCAGCCAGGGAATAGGGGGTATGATCTTT. Amino acid sequence: CASSQGIGGMIF.

The chain links TRBV5-1 to TRBJ1-1; D perhaps matches TRBD1 (6 bases). The CDR3 contains 14 residues. The germline gives CDR1 SGHRS, CDR2 YFSETQ. The V end lost 3 bases, the J end lost 1 base, and 10 bases lay between the germline ends. The CDR3 sequence is CASSYGQQNTEAFF. The CDR3 DNA reads TGCGCCAGCAGCTACGGACAGCAGAACACTGAAGCTTTCTTT.

This chain's CDR3 is CASSTQRNTEAFF. DNA of the CDR3: TGTGCCAGTAGTACCCAGCGGAACACTGAAGCTTTCTTT. This sequence joins TRBV19 and TRBJ1-1; D call uncertain. The CDR3 consists of 13 residues. V gave up 4 bases and J gave up 1 base, with 7 bases separating them. In germline, CDR1 is LNHDA, CDR2 SQIVND (reference sequence).

In its sample, this clone was seen once. The genes are TRBV10-2 and TRBJ2-1; TRBD2 matches at 12 bases. Germline assignment: CDR1 WSHSY and CDR2 SAAADI. There are 15 residues in the CDR3. The ends lost 4 bases at V and 4 bases at J; junction bases unmatched: 2. In DNA form, the CDR3 reads TGCGCCAGCAGTGGGACTAGCGGGGTTTACAATGAGCAGTTCTTC. Residues: CASSGTSGVYNEQFF.

The J gene is TRBJ1-2, the V gene TRBV6-5, with TRBD1 matching over 7 bases. The CDR3 extends over 14 amino acids. V shed 7 bases, J shed 4 bases, and the junction held 9 bases outside the gene matches. Germline V gene lookup returns CDR1 MNHEY and CDR2 SVGAGI. CDR3 DNA: TGTGCCAGCAAACCTCCGGGACAGATCTATGGCTACACCTTC. It codes for CASKPPGQIYGYTF.

The table lists this clone with a few counts. The chain carries TRBV6-4 and TRBJ2-5, with D tentatively TRBD2 (6 bases). The CDR3 spans 15 residues. In germline, CDR1 is MRHNA, CDR2 SNTAGT. V was trimmed by 4 bases and J by 5 bases, leaving 17 bases between them. Here the CDR3 DNA reads TGTGCCAGCAGTGCTGCGGGACGCCCGGGGGAGACCCAGTACTTC. Its protein is CASSAAGRPGETQYF.

The chain joins TRBV10-3 to TRBJ1-1; weak D call: TRBD1 (5 bases). Trimming removed 0 bases at V and 4 bases at J, with 6 bases between. Per the germline V gene, CDR1 is ENHRY and CDR2 is SYGVKD. The CDR3 is 13 residues long. Written as DNA, the CDR3 is TGTGCCATCAGTGAGTCGGGGGGCACTGAAGCTTTCTTT. It encodes CAISESGGTEAFF.

V usage is TRBV5-1 and J usage is TRBJ2-2; possible D gene TRBD1, 6 bases. V lost 3 bases to trimming and J lost 2 bases, with 8 bases between them. This CDR3 is 14 amino acids long. Germline V CDR1 and CDR2: SGHRS, YFSETQ. The DNA for the CDR3 is TGCGCCAGCAGCTCAGGGGTAAACACCGGGGAGCTGTTTTTT. Its protein is CASSSGVNTGELFF.

The chain is built from TRBV27 and TRBJ2-1, with TRBD2 as a possible D gene (5 bases). With 8 bases removed from V and 9 bases from J, the gap between germline ends came to 17 bases. Germline V gene data show CDR1 as MNHEY and CDR2 as SMNVEV (reference sequence). There are 13 residues in the CDR3. CDR3 nucleotide sequence: TGTGCCAGCCACCTCGGTATTGGGAGTGAGCAGTTCTTC. Translated, it gives CASHLGIGSEQFF.

The genes are TRBV19 and TRBJ1-5; 7 bases are shared with TRBD1. The length of the CDR3 is 15 residues. The V and J ends lost 6 bases and 4 bases, in that order; junction bases with no gene match: 9. Germline CDR1 LNHDA, CDR2 SQIVND (reference sequence). DNA of the CDR3: TGTGCCAGTAGCACGACAGGGAACTCAAATCAGCCCCAGCATTTT. Its protein is CASSTTGNSNQPQHF. Together with reference TRBV19 and TRBJ1-5, the CDR3 gives the full variable domain: DGGITQSPKYLFRKEGQNVTLSCEQNLNHDAMYWYRQDPGQGLRLIYYSQIVNDFQKGDIAEGYSVSREKKESFPLTVTSAQKNPTAFYLCASSTTGNSNQPQHFGDGTRLSIL.

V gene TRBV2 combines with J gene TRBJ2-7, with TRBD1 matching 7 bases. The CDR3 sequence is 13 residues long. CDR1 and CDR2 from the germline V gene are SNHLY and FYNNEI. Trimming took 5 bases from V and 3 from J; bases not matched to a gene: 4. CDR3 region: CASSPQGDYEQYF. In DNA, the CDR3 is TGTGCCAGCAGTCCCCAGGGGGACTACGAGCAGTACTTC. Combining the CDR3 with reference TRBV2 and TRBJ2-7 gives the whole variable domain EPEVTQTPSHQVTQMGQEVILRCVPISNHLYFYWYRQILGQKVEFLVSFYNNEISEKSEIFDDQFSVERPDGSNFTLKIRSTKLEDSAMYFCASSPQGDYEQYFGPGTRLTVT.

This clone was picked up a small number of times. The rearrangement links TRBV18 to TRBJ2-7, with 7 bases aligning to TRBD1. J gave up 6 bases and V 2 bases, and 10 bases lay outside the gene matches. This CDR3 contains 15 residues. The V gene's germline CDR1 is KGHSH and CDR2 LQKENI. The CDR3 DNA reads TGTGCCAGCTCACCAATGGCAGGGGGAAGTAGCGAGCAGTACTTC. It specifies CASSPMAGGSSEQYF.

The J gene is TRBJ2-4, the V gene TRBV18, with 9 nucleotides matching TRBD1. Per the germline V gene, CDR1 is KGHSH and CDR2 is LQKENI. The CDR3 has 14 residues. V lost 3 bases, J lost 13 bases, and 10 bases stayed unmatched. The chain's CDR3 is CASSPDRGRTGQYF. CDR3 nucleotides: TGTGCCAGCTCACCGGACAGGGGCCGGACCGGCCAGTACTTC.

V gene TRBV2 combines with J gene TRBJ2-1; D unclear. CDR1 is SNHLY and CDR2 is FYNNEI in the germline V gene. V was cut by 7 bases and J by 0 bases, with 22 bases left in between. The CDR3 extends over 18 amino acids. The CDR3 protein is CASISESPRSSSYNEQFF. The CDR3 nucleotides are TGTGCCAGCATTTCGGAGAGTCCCCGATCAAGCTCCTACAATGAGCAGTTCTTC.

The genes are TRBV28 and TRBJ1-5; 10 bases match TRBD1. Germline V lookup: CDR1 MDHEN, CDR2 SYDVKM. V dropped 2 bases and J dropped 6; count of bases not matched to a gene: 7. This CDR3 region has 16 residues. The CDR3 nucleotides read TGTGCCAGCAGTTTACCGGGACAGGGGCCGTCTCAGCCCCAGCATTTT. It yields the protein CASSLPGQGPSQPQHF.

The genes are TRBV19 and TRBJ2-7; 7 nucleotides line up with TRBD1. V trimming: 10 bases; J trimming: 1 base; junction bases outside the gene matches: 4. This CDR3 is built from 12 residues. Germline V lookup: CDR1 LNHDA, CDR2 SQIVND (reference sequence). The CDR3 DNA reads as TGTGCCACCAGGGGGTCTTCCTACGAGCAGTACTTC. Translating gives CATRGSSYEQYF.

V and J are TRBV28 and TRBJ1-1, with D perhaps matching TRBD1 (6 bases). The V end lost 2 bases, the J end lost 6 bases, and 13 bases lay between the germline ends. This CDR3 has 14 residues. Germline CDR1 is MDHEN and CDR2 is SYDVKM. CDR3 amino acids: CASSLGGARAEAFF. The CDR3 DNA reads TGTGCCAGCAGTTTAGGGGGGGCACGGGCTGAAGCTTTCTTT.

The chain joins TRBV27 to TRBJ1-2; 10 nucleotides align to TRBD1. The V gene end was trimmed by 3 bases and the J gene end by 7 bases; junction bases not matched to a gene: 14. Germline V lookup: CDR1 MNHEY, CDR2 SMNVEV (reference sequence). This CDR3 is 17 amino acids long. CDR3 coding DNA: TGTGCCAGCAGTTTGCTCGGGACAGGGGTAAAATCGGGTGGCTACACCTTC. It specifies CASSLLGTGVKSGGYTF.

V is TRBV5-1 and J is TRBJ1-4; D ambiguous. CDR1 is SGHRS and CDR2 is YFSETQ in the germline V gene. V lost 2 bases, J lost 7 bases, and 9 bases lay in between. CDR3 size: 13 residues. The CDR3 sequence: CASSFGEVEKLFF. CDR3 nucleotide sequence: TGCGCCAGCAGCTTCGGGGAGGTTGAAAAACTGTTTTTT.

The chain is built from TRBV19 and TRBJ2-7; 7 bases map to TRBD2. V shed 3 bases and J 0 bases; nucleotides not matched to a gene: 2. CDR3 length: 14 residues. Germline V gene lookup returns CDR1 LNHDA and CDR2 SQIVND (reference sequence). CDR3 sequence reads: CASSIRTSSYEQYF. The CDR3 nucleotides read TGTGCCAGTAGTATCAGGACTAGCTCCTACGAGCAGTACTTC.